These 9 T cell receptor beta chains share one sample of origin, sequenced in a study of OX40 agonist ivuxolimab in advanced cancers. The library was prepared using the immunoSEQ multiplex PCR assay. In TCRdb, the immuneACCESS table is reduced to in-frame sequences with V and J assigned. These tables do not hold every clone; where another copy was compared, an unresolved V gene accounts for under half, and the others remain unexplained. In all, the sample holds about 60,000 clones, and about 90% of those were seen once. The ten most abundant clones make up 13% to 15% of the sample. Source: CD4+ or CD8+ T cells sorted from blood, taken in a trial of the OX40 agonist ivuxolimab. These receptors were obtained from an adult with an advanced solid tumor such as melanoma, head and neck, liver or kidney cancer.

V and J are TRBV7-9 and TRBJ2-7; D might be TRBD2 (5 bases). The V gene lost 0 bases and the J gene lost 2 bases, with 11 bases spanning the gap. Germline lookup yields CDR1 SEHNR and CDR2 FQNEAQ (reference sequence). The CDR3 spans 15 residues. As DNA, the CDR3 is TGTGCCAGCAGCTTAGCGGGAGTGAACCCCTACGAGCAGTACTTC. Translating it yields CASSLAGVNPYEQYF.

This chain uses TRBV1 with TRBJ2-5; the table's D call, TRBD2, was not checked against the DNA. The end of the DNA is better explained by TRBJ2-7, so the J call may be wrong. TRBV1 constitutes a pseudogene. CDR3 length equals 17 residues. The CDR3 DNA reads TGCACCAGCAGCCAAGAAGAGGCTAGCGGGAGCTCCTACGAGCAGTACTTC. Translated: CTSSQEEASGSSYEQYF.

The CDR3 DNA reads as TGTGCCAGTAGTATACCCGGGACACCGAGGGAGCAGTTCTTC. Encoded protein: CASSIPGTPREQFF. The rearrangement joins TRBV19 to TRBJ2-1, with D tentatively TRBD1 (6 bases). The germline gives CDR1 LNHDA, CDR2 SQIVND (reference sequence). V dropped 2 bases and J dropped 10 bases, with 15 bases sitting between them. This CDR3 contains 14 residues.

Note on this clone: Sequence at one end of the junction differs from germline and may be a read error. This chain joins TRBV6-6 and TRBJ2-7; TRBD2 matches 11 bases. Germline lookup yields CDR1 MNHNY and CDR2 SVGAGI (reference sequence). The CDR3 is 16 amino acids. Here the CDR3 DNA reads TGTGCCAGCAGTCGTGGGACTAGCGGCGCCTCCCACGAGCAGTACTTC. It translates to CASSRGTSGASHEQYF.

This sequence joins TRBV4-2 and TRBJ2-6; TRBD1 agrees at 10 bases. Trimming removed 3 bases from V and 2 bases from J; junction bases left unmatched: 7. This CDR3 is 18 amino acids long. Germline values: CDR1 LGHNA, CDR2 YNFKEQ. The CDR3 sequence is CASSQGRTGGTGANVLTF. The CDR3 DNA sequence: TGTGCCAGCAGCCAGGGACGGACAGGGGGTACTGGGGCCAACGTCCTGACTTTC.

This sequence joins TRBV5-1 and TRBJ2-1; the match to TRBD1 covers 9 bases. The trim removed 1 base at V and 4 bases at J, leaving 3 bases unmatched. The CDR3 covers 15 residues. CDR1 is SGHRS and CDR2 is YFSETQ in the germline V gene. The CDR3: CASSLIGTGYNEQFF. The CDR3 DNA follows: TGCGCCAGCAGCTTGATTGGGACAGGGTACAATGAGCAGTTCTTC.

The sample holds a few counts of this clone. The V call is TRBV19, the J call TRBJ1-5, with 7 bases matching TRBD1. Germline CDR1 and CDR2: LNHDA and SQIVND (reference sequence). The trim removed 4 bases at V and 6 bases at J, leaving 12 bases unmatched. The CDR3 has 16 amino acids. The CDR3 here is CASSTIGTARGQPQHF. CDR3 nucleotides: TGTGCCAGTAGTACCATCGGGACAGCGAGGGGTCAGCCCCAGCATTTT.

The chain uses TRBV18 and TRBJ2-3; no firm D call. Deletions cut 3 bases from V and 2 bases from J, with 15 bases between. Germline assignment: CDR1 KGHSH and CDR2 LQKENI. This CDR3 is built from 16 residues. The DNA of the CDR3 is TGTGCCAGCTCACCTTTCCCCAGGTCCAACACAGATACGCAGTATTTT. Encoded protein: CASSPFPRSNTDTQYF. The whole variable domain, remainder taken from reference TRBV18 and TRBJ2-3, is NAGVMQNPRHLVRRRGQEARLRCSPMKGHSHVYWYRQLPEEGLKFMVYLQKENIIDESGMPKERFSAEFPKEGPSILRIQQVVRGDSAAYFCASSPFPRSNTDTQYFGPGTRLTVL.

The V call is TRBV10-2, the J call TRBJ2-5; no clear D. Trimming left V 6 bases short and J 5 bases short, with 16 bases between. In germline, CDR1 is WSHSY, CDR2 SAAADI. The CDR3 sequence is 14 residues long. The DNA for the CDR3 is TGCGCCAGCAGGCCAAGCGTGGCGGCGGAGACCCAGTACTTC. It codes for CASRPSVAAETQYF.